The 2 T cell receptor beta chains below were found in one sample sequenced in a study of cytomegalovirus exposure and HLA in healthy donors. Profiling relied on immunoSEQ multiplex PCR, and the TCRdb table lists in-frame clones only, not all of them. The sample lists 250,000 to 300,000 clones, 80% to 90% occurring once. Sequencing was carried out using PBMCs. These receptors were taken from a young woman in good health and CMV-seronegative.

V usage is TRBV7-9 and J usage is TRBJ1-6; the D gene is possibly TRBD1 (6 bases). The CDR3 extends over 15 amino acids. The germline CDR1 and CDR2 sequences are SEHNR and FQNEAQ (reference sequence). V was pared by 4 bases and J by 3 bases, with 10 bases between. This CDR3 reads CASSSRQVYNSPLHF. CDR3 nucleotide sequence: TGTGCCAGCAGCTCCAGACAGGTCTATAATTCACCCCTCCACTTT.

The CDR3, as DNA: TGTGCCAGCAGTTTGGGAGGACAGGGTATAGATGAGCAGTTCTTC. This translates into CASSLGGQGIDEQFF. V usage is TRBV27 and J usage is TRBJ2-1; 8 positions agree with TRBD1. The CDR3 length is 15 residues. CDR1 MNHEY and CDR2 SMNVEV come from the germline V gene (reference sequence). V was pared by 3 bases and J by 8 bases, with 9 bases of the junction left unmatched.